The T cell receptor (beta chain) described here comes from a study of T cell changes during pregnancy in multiple sclerosis. The CDR3 covers 9 residues. Trimming stripped 8 bases from V and 10 bases from J, with 3 bases between. Germline CDR1 reads MNHNS; CDR2 reads SASEGT. This clone has just a few counts. TCRdb's table, derived via immunoSEQ multiplex PCR, lists solely in-frame clones and lacks some. Here the sample spans 15,000 to 20,000 clones, around 86% being singletons. V gene TRBV6-1 combines with J gene TRBJ1-6; D is ambiguous. The sequence was obtained from a female donor in good health, enrolled as a control in a pregnancy study. The input for sequencing was CD8+ T cells from peripheral blood mononuclear cells, taken in the third trimester of pregnancy. The CDR3 sequence is CASGSPLHF. The DNA for the CDR3 is TGTGCCAGCGGCTCACCCCTCCACTTT.